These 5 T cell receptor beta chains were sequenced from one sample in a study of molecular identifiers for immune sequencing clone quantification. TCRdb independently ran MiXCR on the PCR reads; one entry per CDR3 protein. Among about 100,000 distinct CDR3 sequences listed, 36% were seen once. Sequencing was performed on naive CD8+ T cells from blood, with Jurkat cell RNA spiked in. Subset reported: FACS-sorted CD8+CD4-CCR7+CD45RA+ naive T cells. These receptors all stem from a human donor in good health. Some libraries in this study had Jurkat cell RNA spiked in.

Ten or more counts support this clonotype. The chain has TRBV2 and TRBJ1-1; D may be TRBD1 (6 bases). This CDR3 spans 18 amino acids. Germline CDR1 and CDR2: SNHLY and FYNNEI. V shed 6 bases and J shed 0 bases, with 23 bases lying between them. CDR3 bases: TGTGCCAGCAGAGGGGGGAAACAGGGTCTACACATGAACACTGAAGCTTTCTTT. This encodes CASRGGKQGLHMNTEAFF.

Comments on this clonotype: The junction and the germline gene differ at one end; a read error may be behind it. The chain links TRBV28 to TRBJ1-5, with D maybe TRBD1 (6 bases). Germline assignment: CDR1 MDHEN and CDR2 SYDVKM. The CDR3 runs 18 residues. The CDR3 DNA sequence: TGTGCCCGCAGTAGAGGGGGGGGGGCCGGCGGTAGCAAACAGCCCCAGCATTTT. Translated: CARSRGGGAGGSKQPQHF.

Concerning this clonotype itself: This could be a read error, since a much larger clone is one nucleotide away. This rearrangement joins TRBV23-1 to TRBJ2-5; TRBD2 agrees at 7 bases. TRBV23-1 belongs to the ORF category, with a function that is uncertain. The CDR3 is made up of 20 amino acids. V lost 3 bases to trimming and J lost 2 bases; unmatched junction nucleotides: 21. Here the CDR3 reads CASSHSGPTDLAETQETQYF. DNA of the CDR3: TGCGCCAGCAGTCATTCTGGCCCGACAGACCTAGCGGAGACACAAGAGACCCAGTACTTC.

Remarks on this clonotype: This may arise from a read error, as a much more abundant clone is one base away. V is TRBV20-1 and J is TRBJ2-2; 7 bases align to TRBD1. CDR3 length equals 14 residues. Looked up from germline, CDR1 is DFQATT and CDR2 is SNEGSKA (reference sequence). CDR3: CNANTGVNTGELFF. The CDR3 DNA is TGCAATGCGAACACAGGGGTGAACACCGGGGAGCTGTTTTTT.

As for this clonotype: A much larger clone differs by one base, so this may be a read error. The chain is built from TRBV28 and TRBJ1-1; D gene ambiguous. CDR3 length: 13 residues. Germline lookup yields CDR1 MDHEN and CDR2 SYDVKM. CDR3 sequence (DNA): TGTGCCAGCAGTTCCCTTGGAGCGACTGATGCTTTCTTT. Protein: CASSSLGATDAFF.